This T cell receptor (beta chain) was captured by sequencing in a study of neoadjuvant anti-PD-1 for oral cavity cancer. Study context: Most patients had three to four biweekly doses of 3 mg/kg nivolumab before resection.

The V end lost 4 bases, the J end lost 7 bases, and 7 bases lay between the germline ends. The germline CDR1 and CDR2 sequences are MDHEN and SYDVKM. The CDR3 loop spans 11 amino acids. Blood libraries mostly used 450 to 550 ng genomic DNA, six replicates each. Using immunoSEQ multiplex PCR, the repertoire was profiled, and TCRdb retains in-frame clones only, with some absent. This repertoire shows about 13,000 clones, roughly 68% found once; its top ten account for just under 3%. Blood cells were analyzed directly, without culture or expansion. The sequences come from PBMCs, collected before nivolumab (anti-PD-1) treatment. The rearrangement uses TRBV28 and TRBJ1-2; D remains unclear. This sequence was found in a person between 40 and 80 years old with oral cavity squamous cell carcinoma. The CDR3 spells CASSSQRGYTF. The CDR3 DNA reads TGTGCCAGCAGTTCTCAGCGTGGCTACACCTTC.